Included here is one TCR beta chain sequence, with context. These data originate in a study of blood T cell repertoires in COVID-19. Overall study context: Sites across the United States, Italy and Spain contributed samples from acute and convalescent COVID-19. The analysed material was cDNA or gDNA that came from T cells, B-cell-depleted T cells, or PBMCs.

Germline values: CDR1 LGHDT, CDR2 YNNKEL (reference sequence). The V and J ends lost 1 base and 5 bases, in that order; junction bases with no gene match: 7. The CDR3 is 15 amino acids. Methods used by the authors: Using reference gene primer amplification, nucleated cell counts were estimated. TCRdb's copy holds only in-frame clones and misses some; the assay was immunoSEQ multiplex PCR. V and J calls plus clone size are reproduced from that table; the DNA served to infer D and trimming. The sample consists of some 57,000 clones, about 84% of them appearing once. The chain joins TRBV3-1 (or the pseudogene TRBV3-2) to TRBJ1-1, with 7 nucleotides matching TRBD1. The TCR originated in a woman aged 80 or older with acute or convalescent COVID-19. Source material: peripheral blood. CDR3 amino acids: CASSQAETGRTEAFF. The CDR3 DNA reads TGTGCCAGCAGCCAAGCTGAGACAGGGCGGACTGAAGCTTTCTTT.